This T cell receptor (beta chain) was identified during a study of blood T cells in healthy people across ages. The V end lost 4 bases, the J end lost 5 bases, and 14 bases lay between the germline ends. This CDR3 contains 14 residues. Germline lookup yields CDR1 KGHSH and CDR2 LQKENI. A sample-barcoded 5' primer and a J-beta primer mix were used in a second PCR of about 7 to 11 cycles. Each of the samples gave a minimum of 2.5 million paired-end reads that contained CDR3. TCRdb re-derived calls from the 5' RACE reads in MiXCR, one entry per CDR3 protein. This repertoire shows under 750,000 distinct CDR3 sequences, around 48% found once; its top ten account for under 30%. Study-wide points: Bulk PBMC profiling left naive and antigen-experienced comparisons inconclusive.

With respect to this clonotype: Its antigen is not identified.

Total RNA, at least 5 micrograms per sample, came from PBMCs. The clonotype was recovered from an elderly man in good health. The chain has TRBV18 and TRBJ1-1, with a tentative D call TRBD1 (5 bases). Sequencing was done on a sample of blood. The CDR3 nucleotides are TGTGCCAGCTCACACGCGGGACTGTCGACTGAAGCTTTCTTT. Translated, it gives CASSHAGLSTEAFF. The whole variable domain, remainder taken from reference TRBV18 and TRBJ1-1, is NAGVMQNPRHLVRRRGQEARLRCSPMKGHSHVYWYRQLPEEGLKFMVYLQKENIIDESGMPKERFSAEFPKEGPSILRIQQVVRGDSAAYFCASSHAGLSTEAFFGQGTRLTVV.